This T cell receptor beta chain was documented in a study of a mutant IDH1 vaccine in newly diagnosed glioma. Study summary: Sex among treated patients split around 60% male, roughly 38% female; mean age was roughly 40 years. The therapy given earlier, which was standard therapy, consisted of radiotherapy, temozolomide, or both, and most of the patients received both.

Germline CDR1 SGHTA, CDR2 FQGNSA. The CDR3 loop spans 16 amino acids. Trimming at V came to 2 bases and at J to 2 bases, leaving 8 bases not matched to a gene. Time point of the sample: week 5, during vaccination. The investigators gave 300 ug of mutant IDH1 20-mer peptide in each vaccine dose, together with topical imiquimod. In the case of this clone: Its antigen remains unidentified.

Produced via immunoSEQ multiplex PCR; TCRdb's table is partial and in-frame only. This table holds nearly 35,000 clones, about 80% found once. The sequence was obtained from a man younger than 40 with glioma. This rearrangement joins TRBV7-2 to TRBJ1-2; 7 bases are shared with TRBD1. Material: PBMCs, obtained from a glioma patient whose treatment included an IDH1 peptide vaccine. This CDR3 is CASSLNRGRTNYGYTF. For the CDR3, the DNA is TGTGCCAGCAGCTTAAACAGGGGTCGGACAAACTATGGCTACACCTTC. The full variable domain, rest sourced from reference TRBV7-2 and TRBJ1-2, is GAGVSQSPSNKVTEKGKDVELRCDPISGHTALYWYRQSLGQGLEFLIYFQGNSAPDKSGLPSDRFSAERTGGSVSTLTIQRTQQEDSAVYLCASSLNRGRTNYGYTFGSGTRLTVV.